Each of the 19 T cell receptor beta chains below was sequenced from the same sample in a study of OX40 agonist ivuxolimab in advanced cancers. This table comes from immunoSEQ multiplex PCR, and its TCRdb copy is limited to in-frame clones, with some not included. The table lists about 91,000 clones, 70% to 90% of them singletons, with 0.4% to 0.65% in the top ten. The specimen comprised CD4+ or CD8+ T cells sorted from blood, sampled in a trial of the OX40 agonist ivuxolimab. These receptors originate from an adult with an advanced solid tumor such as melanoma, head and neck, liver or kidney cancer.

This clone has a handful of counts. The chain uses TRBV7-8 and TRBJ2-1; possible D gene TRBD2, 6 bases. This CDR3 is 16 amino acids long. Trimming shortened V by 7 bases and J by 0 bases, and 16 bases separated the two germline ends. The germline gives CDR1 SGHVS, CDR2 FQNEAQ. The CDR3 sequence: CASNRLVGGSYNEQFF. For the CDR3, the DNA is TGTGCCAGCAACCGACTAGTGGGGGGCTCCTACAATGAGCAGTTCTTC. The whole variable domain, filled in from reference TRBV7-8 and TRBJ2-1, reads GAGVSQSPRYKVAKRGQDVALRCDPISGHVSLFWYQQALGQGPEFLTYFQNEAQLDKSGLPSDRFFAERPEGSVSTLKIQRTQQEDSAVYLCASNRLVGGSYNEQFFGPGTRLTVL.

The rearrangement joins TRBV29-1 to TRBJ2-4; tentative D call: TRBD2 (7 bases). Trimming removed 6 bases from V and 6 bases from J, with 15 bases in between. The CDR3 length is 13 residues. The V gene's germline CDR1 is SQVTM and CDR2 ANQGSEA. CDR3 protein: CSVGVGGRNIQYF. CDR3 DNA: TGCAGCGTAGGAGTGGGGGGGCGAAACATTCAGTACTTC.

The chain joins TRBV11-1 to TRBJ2-7, with TRBD1 identical over 7 bases. The CDR3 length is 15 residues. CDR1 SGHAT and CDR2 FQDESV come from the germline V gene (reference sequence). The V and J ends lost 3 bases and 0 bases, in that order; junction bases with no gene match: 5. The CDR3 DNA follows: TGTGCCAGCAGCTTCTCCGGGACAGTCTCCTACGAGCAGTACTTC. This translates into CASSFSGTVSYEQYF.

This clone showed up just once. The chain joins TRBV28 to TRBJ2-1, with 8 nucleotides matching TRBD1. The V gene's germline CDR1 is MDHEN and CDR2 SYDVKM. Trimming cost V 5 bases and J 7 bases; bases outside gene matches: 13. This CDR3 spans 16 amino acids. CDR3 sequence reads: CASSPFGQGALNEQFF. DNA for the CDR3: TGTGCCAGCAGTCCCTTCGGGCAGGGGGCGCTTAATGAGCAGTTCTTC.

The J gene is TRBJ1-1, the V gene TRBV7-8, with D possibly TRBD1 on 5 matching bases. Germline CDR1 is SGHVS and CDR2 is FQNEAQ. V lost 6 bases to trimming and J lost 4 bases, with 12 bases between them. The length of the CDR3 is 13 residues. The CDR3 region is CASRSGRGTEAFF. CDR3 nucleotides: TGTGCCAGCAGATCGGGAAGGGGCACTGAAGCTTTCTTT. The whole variable domain, filled in from reference TRBV7-8 and TRBJ1-1, reads GAGVSQSPRYKVAKRGQDVALRCDPISGHVSLFWYQQALGQGPEFLTYFQNEAQLDKSGLPSDRFFAERPEGSVSTLKIQRTQQEDSAVYLCASRSGRGTEAFFGQGTRLTVV.

This clone was observed a few times. Since the CDR3 does not end with the conserved phenylalanine or tryptophan, this likely comes from a read error. The CDR3 region has the DNA TGTGCCAGCAGCACCGTGACACCCCTCCACCTT. It encodes CASSTVTPLHL. The chain combines TRBV2 with TRBJ1-6, with unresolved D. V was clipped by 6 bases and J by 11 bases, with 8 bases between them. Germline V gene lookup returns CDR1 SNHLY and CDR2 FYNNEI. The CDR3 is made up of 11 amino acids.

This clone was found once. J is TRBJ2-4 and V is TRBV29-1; possible D gene TRBD2, 5 bases. V lost 6 bases and J lost 8, with 20 bases in between. Germline CDR1 is SQVTM and CDR2 is ANQGSEA. The CDR3 covers 14 residues. CDR3 nucleotide sequence: TGCAGCGTGGACGTCCCGGGATTAAAGGACATTCAGTACTTC. It yields the protein CSVDVPGLKDIQYF.

The chain recombines TRBV28 with TRBJ1-1; D is unclear. V was clipped by 2 bases and J by 4 bases, with 8 bases between them. The CDR3 is 13 amino acids. CDR1 and CDR2 from the germline V gene are MDHEN and SYDVKM. CDR3: CASSLSMGTEAFF. The CDR3 coding sequence is TGTGCCAGCAGTTTAAGCATGGGCACTGAAGCTTTCTTT.

V and J are TRBV5-1 and TRBJ2-3; 7 nucleotides match TRBD1. CDR1 is SGHRS and CDR2 is YFSETQ in the germline V gene. V trimming: 4 bases; J trimming: 3 bases; junction bases outside the gene matches: 5. This CDR3 has 14 residues. The CDR3 DNA is TGCGCCAGCAGCGAGGGCAGGGGGACAGATACGCAGTATTTT. This gives the protein CASSEGRGTDTQYF.

This clone appeared once. The sample contains more than one DNA sequence encoding this CDR3. The V call is TRBV19, the J call TRBJ2-7; D is unclear. Trimming pared 3 bases from V and 6 bases from J, leaving 15 bases between. This CDR3 is built from 14 residues. In germline, CDR1 is LNHDA, CDR2 SQIVND (reference sequence). The CDR3 spells CASSMESHDSEQYF. CDR3 in DNA: TGTGCCAGTAGTATGGAAAGTCATGATTCCGAGCAGTACTTC.

The V call is TRBV15, the J call TRBJ1-4; no firm D call. Germline V gives CDR1 LNHNV, CDR2 YYDKDF (reference sequence). The V gene lost 4 bases and the J gene lost 6 bases, with 30 bases spanning the gap. The CDR3 is 20 amino acids. Written as DNA, the CDR3 is TGTGCCACCAGCACCCTGGACCGTCGGACCGTTGCGGGGAGGGATGAAAAACTGTTTTTT. Translating it yields CATSTLDRRTVAGRDEKLFF. The variable domain in full, completed from reference TRBV15 and TRBJ1-4, reads DAMVIQNPRYQVTQFGKPVTLSCSQTLNHNVMYWYQQKSSQAPKLLFHYYDKDFNNEADTPDNFQSRRPNTSFCFLDIRSPGLGDTAMYLCATSTLDRRTVAGRDEKLFFGSGTQLSVL.

This clone was counted once. CDR3 sequence (DNA): TGTGCCAGCAATGAGGCCGGATCGCCCCAGCATTTT. Protein product: CASNEAGSPQHF. This rearrangement joins TRBV28 to TRBJ1-5, with D unclear. V was pared by 7 bases and J by 9 bases, with 13 bases between. CDR3 length equals 12 residues. Germline V CDR1 and CDR2: MDHEN, SYDVKM.

The chain links TRBV7-9 to TRBJ1-2, with 9 bases matching TRBD1. V was clipped by 3 bases and J by 8 bases; unmatched bases: 7. The CDR3 totals 14 residues. Per germline, CDR1 SEHNR and CDR2 FQNEAQ (reference sequence). The CDR3 nucleotides read TGTGCCAGCAGCTTTGGGGACAGGGTTGCCGGCTACACCTTC. Translated, it gives CASSFGDRVAGYTF. Drawing the rest from reference TRBV7-9 and TRBJ1-2, the complete variable domain is DTGVSQNPRHKITKRGQNVTFRCDPISEHNRLYWYRQTLGQGPEFLTYFQNEAQLEKSRLLSDRFSAERPKGSFSTLEIQRTEQGDSAMYLCASSFGDRVAGYTFGSGTRLTVV.

The rearrangement links TRBV4-2 to TRBJ1-1, with D possibly TRBD1 on 5 matching bases. This CDR3 is built from 13 residues. The germline V and J ends were trimmed by 1 base and 5 bases, with 8 bases remaining between them. Germline V lookup: CDR1 LGHNA, CDR2 YNFKEQ. This CDR3 reads CASSQAGRTEAFF. The CDR3 DNA follows: TGTGCCAGCAGCCAAGCGGGACGAACTGAAGCTTTCTTT.

The chain uses TRBV11-3 and TRBJ2-7; 8 nucleotides align to TRBD2. V gave up 3 bases and J gave up 6 bases; unmatched junction bases: 4. Germline loops: CDR1 SGHNT, CDR2 YENEEA. The length of the CDR3 is 13 residues. The DNA for the CDR3 is TGTGCCAGCAGCTTCATGGCGGGGGGCGAGCAGTACTTC. This encodes CASSFMAGGEQYF. Filled out from reference TRBV11-3 and TRBJ2-7, the complete variable domain reads EAGVVQSPRYKIIEKKQPVAFWCNPISGHNTLYWYLQNLGQGPELLIRYENEEAVDDSQLPKDRFSAERLKGVDSTLKIQPAELGDSAVYLCASSFMAGGEQYFGPGTRLTVT.

The genes are TRBV18 and TRBJ2-1; 8 bases fit TRBD1. Germline V CDR1 and CDR2: KGHSH, LQKENI. This CDR3 has 15 residues. V shed 3 bases and J 5 bases; nucleotides not matched to a gene: 6. CDR3 DNA sequence: TGTGCCAGCTCACCTGACAGGGGTGGTCACAATGAGCAGTTCTTC. Amino acid sequence: CASSPDRGGHNEQFF.

The V and J genes are TRBV9 and TRBJ1-6; no reliable D call. The germline V gene has CDR1 SGDLS and CDR2 YYNGEE. There are 15 residues in the CDR3. Trimming removed 0 bases at V and 9 bases at J, with 13 bases between. The CDR3 loop is CASSVGSSARSPLHF. The CDR3 DNA sequence: TGTGCCAGCAGCGTAGGGTCCAGTGCACGTTCACCCCTCCACTTT.

This clone was recorded a few times. The chain combines TRBV7-2 with TRBJ2-1, with 9 bases lining up with TRBD1. The germline CDR1 and CDR2 sequences are SGHTA and FQGNSA. V gave up 1 base and J gave up 7 bases; unmatched junction bases: 11. The CDR3 spans 17 residues. The CDR3 sequence: CASSLVAGTGIWNEQFF. DNA of the CDR3: TGTGCCAGCAGCTTAGTCGCCGGGACAGGGATTTGGAATGAGCAGTTCTTC.

This chain links TRBV27 with TRBJ2-5, with a tentative D call TRBD2 (5 bases). The CDR3 totals 12 residues. The germline V and J ends were trimmed by 6 bases and 1 base, with 6 bases remaining between them. Germline V gene data show CDR1 as MNHEY and CDR2 as SMNVEV (reference sequence). This CDR3 is CASSEGQETQYF. CDR3 in DNA: TGTGCCAGCAGCGAGGGCCAAGAGACCCAGTACTTC.